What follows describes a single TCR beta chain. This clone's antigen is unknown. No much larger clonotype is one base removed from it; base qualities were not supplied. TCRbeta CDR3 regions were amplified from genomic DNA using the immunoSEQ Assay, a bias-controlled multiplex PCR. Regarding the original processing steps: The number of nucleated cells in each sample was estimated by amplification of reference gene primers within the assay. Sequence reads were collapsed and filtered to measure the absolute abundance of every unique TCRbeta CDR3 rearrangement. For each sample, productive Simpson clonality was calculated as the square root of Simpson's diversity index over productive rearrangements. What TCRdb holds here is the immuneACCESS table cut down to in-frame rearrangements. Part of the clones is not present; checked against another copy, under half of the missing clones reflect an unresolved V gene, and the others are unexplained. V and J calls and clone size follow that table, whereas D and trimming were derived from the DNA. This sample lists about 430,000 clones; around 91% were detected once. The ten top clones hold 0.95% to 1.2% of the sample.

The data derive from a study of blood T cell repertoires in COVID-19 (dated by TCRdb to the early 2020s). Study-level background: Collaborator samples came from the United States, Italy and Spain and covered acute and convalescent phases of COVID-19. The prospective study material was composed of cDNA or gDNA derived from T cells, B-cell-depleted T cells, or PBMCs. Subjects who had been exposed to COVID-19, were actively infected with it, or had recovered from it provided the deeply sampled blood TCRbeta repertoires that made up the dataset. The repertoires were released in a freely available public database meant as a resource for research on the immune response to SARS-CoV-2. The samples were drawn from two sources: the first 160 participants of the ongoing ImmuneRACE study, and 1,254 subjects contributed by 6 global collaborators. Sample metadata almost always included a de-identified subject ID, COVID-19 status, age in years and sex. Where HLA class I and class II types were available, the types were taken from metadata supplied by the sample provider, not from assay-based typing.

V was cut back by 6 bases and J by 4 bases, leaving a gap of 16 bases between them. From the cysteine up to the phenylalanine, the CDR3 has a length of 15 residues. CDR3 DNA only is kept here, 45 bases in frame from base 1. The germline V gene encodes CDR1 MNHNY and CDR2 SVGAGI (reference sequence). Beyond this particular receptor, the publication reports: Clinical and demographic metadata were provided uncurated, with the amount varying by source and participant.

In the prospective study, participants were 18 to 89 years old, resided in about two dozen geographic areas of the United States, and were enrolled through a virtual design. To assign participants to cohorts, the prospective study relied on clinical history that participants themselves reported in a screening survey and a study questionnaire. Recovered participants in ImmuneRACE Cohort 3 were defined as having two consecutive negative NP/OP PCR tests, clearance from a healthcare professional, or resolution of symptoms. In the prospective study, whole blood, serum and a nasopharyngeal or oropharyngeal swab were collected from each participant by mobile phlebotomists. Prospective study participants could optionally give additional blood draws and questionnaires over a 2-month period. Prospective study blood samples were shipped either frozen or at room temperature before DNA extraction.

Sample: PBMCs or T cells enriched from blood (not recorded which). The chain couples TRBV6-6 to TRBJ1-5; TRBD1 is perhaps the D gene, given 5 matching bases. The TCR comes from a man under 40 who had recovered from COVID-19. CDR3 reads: CASSRLGDGNQPQHF. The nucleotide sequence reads TGTGCCAGCAGCCGACTAGGGGATGGTAATCAGCCCCAGCATTTT.